Sequencing of this T cell receptor beta chain was carried out in a study of control samples from healthy donors and cancer patients. Germline values: CDR1 SGDLS, CDR2 YYNGEE. Trimming shortened V by 0 bases and J by 2 bases, and 5 bases separated the two germline ends. The length of the CDR3 is 13 residues. Clones were read by immunoSEQ multiplex PCR, and TCRdb kept only the in-frame ones, dropping some. The sample carries about 170,000 clones, around 93% recorded once. The chain has TRBV9 and TRBJ1-1; D is undetermined. Sequenced sample: blood. This TCR was recovered from a woman aged 55 to 70 in good health. DNA of the CDR3: TGTGCCAGCAGCGTAGTTTTCAACACTGAAGCTTTCTTT. It is translated as CASSVVFNTEAFF.